This is a list of T cell receptor beta chains from one sample in a study of shared clonotypes between healthy human individuals. Method: immunoSEQ multiplex PCR; TCRdb's copy keeps in-frame clones and lacks some. Of approximately 500,000 clones listed, around 79% are singletons. What was sequenced was PBMCs. All receptors derive from a woman aged 35 to 49 in good health. Some clones in this sample may be carry-over from other donors' samples. Both conserved end residues are part of each CDR3. The order of the fields is CDR3 protein, CDR3 DNA, clone size, D gene, V gene, J gene. The D gene is left open where the match is weak. Not all rows give a size; the values are once, few, many and, for expanded clones, a class.

CASSPGQGPTDTQYF	TGCGCCAGCAGTCCGGGACAGGGGCCCACAGATACGCAGTATTTT	NA	TRBD1	TRBV10-1	TRBJ2-3
CASSQEDGSYEQYF	TGTGCCAGCAGCCAAGAGGACGGCTCCTACGAGCAGTACTTC	NA	NA	TRBV4-2	TRBJ2-7
CASSRSGFFTGELFF	TGTGCCAGCAGCCGATCGGGATTCTTCACCGGGGAGCTGTTTTTT	NA	NA	TRBV7-2	TRBJ2-2
CASSPSPGQGLDEQFF	TGCGCCAGCAGCCCCAGTCCGGGACAGGGATTAGATGAGCAGTTCTTC	NA	TRBD1	TRBV5-1	TRBJ2-1
CASSLDAMNTEAFF	TGTGCCAGCAGTTTGGACGCAATGAACACTGAAGCTTTCTTT	NA	NA	TRBV27	TRBJ1-1
CASRKGHLSYEQYF	TGTGCCAGCAGGAAGGGACATCTCTCCTACGAGCAGTACTTC	NA	NA	TRBV27	TRBJ2-7
CASSLGYSNSGNTIYF	TGTGCCAGCAGCTTAGGGTACAGCAACTCTGGAAACACCATATATTTT	NA	NA	TRBV7-2	TRBJ1-3
CASSPITTNSGNTIYF	TGTGCCAGCTCACCTATTACGACCAACTCTGGAAACACCATATATTTT	NA	NA	TRBV18	TRBJ1-3
CAWSNGRDTGELFF	TGTGCCTGGAGTAACGGGAGGGACACCGGGGAGCTGTTTTTT	many	TRBD2	TRBV30	TRBJ2-2
CASSYSSGSSSYEQYF	TGTGCCAGCAGTTACTCTAGCGGGAGTAGCTCCTACGAGCAGTACTTC	NA	TRBD2	TRBV6-5	TRBJ2-7
CASSLYSSLNEAFF	TGTGCCAGCAGTTTATACAGCTCCTTGAATGAAGCTTTCTTT	NA	NA	TRBV28	TRBJ1-1
CASSLAGGLGETQYF	TGCGCCAGCAGCTTGGCCGGGGGTTTAGGTGAGACCCAGTACTTC	NA	NA	TRBV5-1	TRBJ2-5
CASSQLGLAGGGETQYF	TGCGCCAGCAGCCAATTGGGACTAGCGGGAGGGGGAGAGACCCAGTACTTC	NA	TRBD2	TRBV4-1	TRBJ2-5
CASSTGTLSDGYTF	TGTGCCAGCAGCACCGGGACCCTTTCTGACGGCTACACCTTC	NA	NA	TRBV7-9	TRBJ1-2
CASSQTGAFRDSPLHF	TGTGCCAGTAGTCAGACAGGGGCGTTTCGTGATTCACCCCTCCACTTT	NA	TRBD1	TRBV19	TRBJ1-6
CASTGGARRTQYF	TGTGCCAGCACGGGGGGCGCGAGGAGGACCCAGTACTTC	NA	NA	TRBV28	TRBJ2-5
CASSDSYSNQPQHF	TGTGCCAGCAGTGACAGTTATAGCAATCAGCCCCAGCATTTT	NA	NA	TRBV6-4	TRBJ1-5
CASRGTSETYEQYF	TGCGCCAGCAGGGGGACTAGCGAGACCTACGAGCAGTACTTC	NA	TRBD2	TRBV5-1	TRBJ2-7
CATSRDQVSSYEQYF	TGTGCCACCAGCAGAGATCAGGTCAGCTCCTACGAGCAGTACTTC	NA	NA	TRBV15	TRBJ2-7
CASSWERGHTEAFF	TGTGCCAGCAGTTGGGAACGGGGACACACTGAAGCTTTCTTT	NA	NA	TRBV6-6	TRBJ1-1
CASSTTSGGQETQYF	TGTGCCAGCAGCACGACTAGCGGGGGCCAAGAGACCCAGTACTTC	NA	TRBD2	TRBV7-2	TRBJ2-5
CASSQLPGTGHTEAFF	TGCGCCAGCAGCCAACTACCAGGGACAGGGCACACTGAAGCTTTCTTT	NA	TRBD1	TRBV4-1	TRBJ1-1
CASSFSTDTQYF	TGTGCCAGCAGCTTCAGCACAGATACGCAGTATTTT	few	NA	TRBV7-2	TRBJ2-3
CASSSPGGGGIYGYTF	TGTGCCAGCAGTTCCCCGGGAGGGGGGGGCATCTATGGCTACACCTTC	NA	NA	TRBV28	TRBJ1-2
CASSPAPRVSQETQYF	TGTGCTAGCAGCCCCGCCCCCCGGGTGAGCCAAGAGACCCAGTACTTC	NA	NA	TRBV7-7	TRBJ2-5
CASSQTLAGGRSGYQETQYF	TGTGCCAGCAGCCAAACGCTAGCGGGAGGCCGATCGGGGTACCAAGAGACCCAGTACTTC	few	TRBD2	TRBV4-2	TRBJ2-5
CASSEAGPPRGYEQYF	TGTGCCAGCAGTGAAGCGGGTCCCCCCAGGGGTTACGAGCAGTACTTC	NA	NA	TRBV2	TRBJ2-7
CASRGGENEKLFF	TGTGCCAGCAGAGGGGGGGAGAATGAAAAACTGTTTTTT	NA	NA	TRBV4-2	TRBJ1-4
CASSERSGGYNEQFF	TGTGCCAGCAGTGAAAGGTCAGGGGGATACAATGAGCAGTTCTTC	NA	TRBD1	TRBV6-1	TRBJ2-1
CASSGIIGAGGTEAFF	TGTGCCAGTAGCGGGATCATAGGGGCAGGGGGCACTGAAGCTTTCTTT	NA	TRBD1	TRBV19	TRBJ1-1
CASSQAALAGAEADTQYF	TGCGCCAGCAGCCAAGCTGCATTAGCGGGAGCCGAGGCGGATACGCAGTATTTT	few	TRBD2	TRBV4-3	TRBJ2-3
CASSIRDGTYEQYF	TGTGCCAGTAGTATAAGGGACGGTACCTACGAGCAGTACTTC	NA	NA	TRBV19	TRBJ2-7
CASRAEDTGELFF	TGCGCCAGCAGGGCTGAGGACACCGGGGAGCTGTTTTTT	NA	NA	TRBV10-2	TRBJ2-2
CASSPPGRGTEAFF	TGTGCCAGCTCACCACCAGGGCGCGGCACTGAAGCTTTCTTT	NA	NA	TRBV18	TRBJ1-1
CASRTGNTQYF	TGTGCCAGTAGAACAGGGAATACGCAGTATTTT	NA	NA	TRBV19	TRBJ2-3
CASSLGLASSTDTQYF	TGTGCCAGCAGCTTAGGACTAGCGTCTAGCACAGATACGCAGTATTTT	NA	TRBD2	TRBV7-9	TRBJ2-3
CASTLQPTEDYGYTF	TGTGCCAGTACTTTACAACCGACAGAGGACTATGGCTACACCTTC	NA	NA	TRBV19	TRBJ1-2
CASSQEAIRTDTQYF	TGCGCCAGCAGCCAAGAGGCCATTCGCACAGATACGCAGTATTTT	medium-sized	NA	TRBV4-3	TRBJ2-3
CASSYSTGVEQYF	TGTGCCAGCAGTTACTCGACAGGGGTCGAGCAGTACTTC	NA	TRBD1	TRBV6-5	TRBJ2-7
CASRPGLAGGNEQFF	TGTGCCAGCAGGCCGGGACTAGCGGGAGGGAATGAGCAGTTCTTC	NA	TRBD2	TRBV6-1	TRBJ2-1
CASSYSAGGRSDTQYF	TGTGCCAGCAGTTACTCGGCAGGGGGCAGGTCAGATACGCAGTATTTT	NA	TRBD1	TRBV6-5	TRBJ2-3
CAWSESSRTDTQYF	TGTGCCTGGAGCGAATCTAGCCGCACAGATACGCAGTATTTT	NA	NA	TRBV30	TRBJ2-3
CASSVTGYEQFF	TGTGCCAGCAGTGTAACAGGTTATGAGCAGTTCTTC	NA	NA	TRBV11-3	TRBJ2-1
CASSRDRGLQPQHF	TGTGCCAGCAGTCGGGACAGGGGGCTTCAGCCCCAGCATTTT	NA	TRBD1	TRBV27	TRBJ1-5
CASSYIAGGNEQFF	TGTGCCAGCAGCTACATAGCGGGGGGGAATGAGCAGTTCTTC	NA	TRBD2	TRBV27	TRBJ2-1
CASSLGSGRASEQYF	TGTGCCAGCAGCTTAGGTAGCGGGAGGGCCAGTGAGCAGTACTTC	NA	TRBD2	TRBV7-2	TRBJ2-7
CASSLGPGQPYEQYF	TGTGCCAGCAGCTTAGGGCCGGGACAACCCTACGAGCAGTACTTC	NA	NA	TRBV7-3	TRBJ2-7
CASSPSRGVNEQYF	TGTGCCAGCAGCCCGTCCCGGGGGGTGAACGAGCAGTACTTC	NA	TRBD2	TRBV2	TRBJ2-7
CASSPPAGGLTDTQYF	TGCGCCAGCAGCCCTCCTGCGGGAGGGCTCACAGATACGCAGTATTTT	NA	TRBD2	TRBV5-1	TRBJ2-3
CASSLSWVLGQPQHF	TGTGCCAGCAGCTTATCGTGGGTGTTGGGTCAGCCCCAGCATTTT	NA	NA	TRBV7-3	TRBJ1-5
CASSGGSSGYQETQYF	TGTGCCAGCAGTGGAGGGTCTAGCGGGTACCAAGAGACCCAGTACTTC	NA	TRBD2	TRBV25-1	TRBJ2-5
CASSPLRDSTEAFF	TGTGCCAGCAGCCCCCTCCGGGACAGCACTGAAGCTTTCTTT	NA	TRBD1	TRBV11-1	TRBJ1-1
CASSQAAYNEQFF	TGCGCCAGCAGCCAAGCAGCCTACAATGAGCAGTTCTTC	NA	NA	TRBV4-3	TRBJ2-1
CASRVYPGAPNSPLHF	TGTGCCAGCAGGGTATATCCAGGGGCTCCTAATTCACCCCTCCACTTT	NA	NA	TRBV2	TRBJ1-6